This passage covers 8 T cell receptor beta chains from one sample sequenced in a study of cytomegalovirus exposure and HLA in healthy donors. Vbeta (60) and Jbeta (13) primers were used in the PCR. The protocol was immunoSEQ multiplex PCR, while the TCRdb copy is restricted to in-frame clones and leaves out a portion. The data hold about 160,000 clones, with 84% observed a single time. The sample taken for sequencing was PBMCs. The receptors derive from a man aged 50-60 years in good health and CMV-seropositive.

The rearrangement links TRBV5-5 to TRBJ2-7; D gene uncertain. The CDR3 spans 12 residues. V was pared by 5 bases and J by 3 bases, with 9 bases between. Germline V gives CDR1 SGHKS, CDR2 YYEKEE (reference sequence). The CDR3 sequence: CASRPTSYEQYF. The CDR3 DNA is TGTGCCAGCAGGCCGACAAGCTACGAGCAGTACTTC.

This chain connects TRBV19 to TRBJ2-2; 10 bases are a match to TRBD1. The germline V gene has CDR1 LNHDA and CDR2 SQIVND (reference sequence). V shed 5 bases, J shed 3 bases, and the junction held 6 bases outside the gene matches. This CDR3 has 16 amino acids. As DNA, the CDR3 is TGTGCCAGTAGTCCCCGGACAGGGGGTGACACCGGGGAGCTGTTTTTT. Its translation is CASSPRTGGDTGELFF.

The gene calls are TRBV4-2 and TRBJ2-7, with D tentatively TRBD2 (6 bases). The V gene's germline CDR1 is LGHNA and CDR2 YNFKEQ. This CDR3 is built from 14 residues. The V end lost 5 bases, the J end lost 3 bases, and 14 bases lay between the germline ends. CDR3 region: CASSARRGFYEQYF. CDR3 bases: TGTGCCAGCAGCGCTCGACGGGGGTTCTACGAGCAGTACTTC.

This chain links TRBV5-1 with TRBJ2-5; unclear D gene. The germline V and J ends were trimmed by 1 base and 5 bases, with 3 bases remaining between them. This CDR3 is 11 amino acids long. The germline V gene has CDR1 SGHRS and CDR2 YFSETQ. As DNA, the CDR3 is TGCGCCAGCAGCTTGTCGGAGACCCAGTACTTC. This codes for CASSLSETQYF.

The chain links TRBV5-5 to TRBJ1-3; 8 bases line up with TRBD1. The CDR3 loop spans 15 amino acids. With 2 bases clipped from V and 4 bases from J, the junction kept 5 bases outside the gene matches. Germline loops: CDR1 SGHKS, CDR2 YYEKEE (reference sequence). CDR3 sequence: CASSFDRGSGNTIYF. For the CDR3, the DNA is TGTGCCAGCAGCTTTGACAGGGGCTCAGGAAACACCATATATTTT. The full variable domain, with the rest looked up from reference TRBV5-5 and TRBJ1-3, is DAGVTQSPTHLIKTRGQQVTLRCSPISGHKSVSWYQQVLGQGPQFIFQYYEKEERGRGNFPDRFSARQFPNYSSELNVNALLLGDSALYLCASSFDRGSGNTIYFGEGSWLTVV.

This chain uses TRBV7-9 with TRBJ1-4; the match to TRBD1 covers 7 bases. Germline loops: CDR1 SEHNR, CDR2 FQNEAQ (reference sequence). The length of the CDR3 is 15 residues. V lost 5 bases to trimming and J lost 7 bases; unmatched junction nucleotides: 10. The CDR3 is CASSRADRFPEKLFF. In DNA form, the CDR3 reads TGTGCCAGCAGCCGAGCGGACAGGTTCCCTGAAAAACTGTTTTTT.

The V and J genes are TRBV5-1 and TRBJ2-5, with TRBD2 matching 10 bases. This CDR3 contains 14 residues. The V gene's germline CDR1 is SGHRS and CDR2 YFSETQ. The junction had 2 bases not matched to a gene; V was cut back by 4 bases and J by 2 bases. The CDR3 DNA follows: TGCGCCAGCAGCGTAGCGGGGGGACAAGAGACCCAGTACTTC. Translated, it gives CASSVAGGQETQYF.

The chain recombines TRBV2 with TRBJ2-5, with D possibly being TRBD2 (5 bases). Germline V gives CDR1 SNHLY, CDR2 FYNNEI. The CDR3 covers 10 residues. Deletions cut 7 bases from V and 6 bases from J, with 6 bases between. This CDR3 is CASTGKTQYF. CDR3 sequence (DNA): TGTGCCAGCACGGGGAAGACCCAGTACTTC.